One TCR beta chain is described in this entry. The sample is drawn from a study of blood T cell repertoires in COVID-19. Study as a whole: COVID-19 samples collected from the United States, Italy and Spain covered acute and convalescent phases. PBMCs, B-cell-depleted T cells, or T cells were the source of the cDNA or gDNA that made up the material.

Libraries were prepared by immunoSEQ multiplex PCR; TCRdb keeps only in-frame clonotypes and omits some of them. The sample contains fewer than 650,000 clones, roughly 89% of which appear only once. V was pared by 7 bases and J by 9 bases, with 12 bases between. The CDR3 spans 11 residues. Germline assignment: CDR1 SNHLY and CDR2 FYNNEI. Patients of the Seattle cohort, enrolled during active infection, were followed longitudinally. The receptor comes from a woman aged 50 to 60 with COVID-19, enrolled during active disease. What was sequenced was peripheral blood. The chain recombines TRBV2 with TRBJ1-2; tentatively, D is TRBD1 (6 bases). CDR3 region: CASTWDTRYTF. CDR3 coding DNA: TGTGCCAGCACCTGGGACACCCGCTACACCTTC.